This T cell receptor beta chain came from a study of blood T cell repertoires in COVID-19. Study-wide context: There were acute and convalescent COVID-19 samples, and they came from the United States, Italy and Spain. Sources were T cells, B-cell-depleted T cells, or PBMCs; the material itself was cDNA or gDNA.

This clone was seen a single time. Clones were read by immunoSEQ multiplex PCR, and TCRdb kept only the in-frame ones, dropping some. The table has over 95,000 clones, about 85% seen once. V shed 5 bases and J 4 bases; nucleotides not matched to a gene: 5. Germline CDR1 MNHEY, CDR2 SMNVEV (reference sequence). The CDR3 runs 15 residues. Input material: peripheral blood. The chain recombines TRBV27 with TRBJ1-2; TRBD1 matches 12 bases. The receptor's source is a man over 45 with acute or convalescent COVID-19. The CDR3 reads CASSPRDRGLYGYTF. The CDR3, as DNA: TGTGCCAGCAGTCCCCGGGACAGGGGGCTCTATGGCTACACCTTC.